This T cell receptor (beta chain) emerged from a study of response to subunit inactivated influenza vaccine. This clonotype appeared many times. The antigen remains undetermined. TCRdb re-called the RT-PCR reads with MiXCR, one entry per CDR3 protein. The top ten clones hold roughly a tenth of a sample with roughly 760,000 distinct CDR3 sequences, 21% of them seen once. The CDR3 covers 14 residues. The V and J ends lost 3 bases and 7 bases, in that order; junction bases with no gene match: 5. Study outcomes and limitations: Few additional T cells are recruited per seasonal influenza vaccination, authors suggested.

The sequence derives from a man in his fifties who received an inactivated influenza vaccine. The chain combines TRBV12-3 or TRBV12-4 with TRBJ2-1; TRBD2 matches 8 bases. Sample: PBMCs from blood, taken more than 4 days after vaccination. The CDR3 sequence: CASSFLAGGNEQFF. Here the CDR3 DNA reads TGTGCCAGCAGTTTTCTCGCGGGAGGAAATGAGCAGTTCTTC.